The TCR beta chain under discussion was sequenced for a study of T cell responses to AZD1222 COVID-19 vaccine. On the study more broadly: The study pooled second doses at about 4 or about 12 weeks. Study observations and caveats: In a largely white British group with more females than males, clonal diversity was possibly underestimated.

The method was immunoSEQ multiplex PCR; TCRdb's version includes in-frame clones alone and lacks a portion of them. The sample holds about 130,000 clones; 80% to 90% are singletons and the top ten take 10%. A note on this clone: As yet, its antigen is unknown.

The clonotype originates from an adult in good health. This specimen was peripheral blood, taken on day 0 of AZD1222 vaccination.

CDR3 residues: CASSLGPTPQPQHF. The CDR3 DNA is TGTGCCAGCAGTTTAGGGCCAACCCCTCAGCCCCAGCATTTT. J is TRBJ1-5 and V is TRBV27; no clear D. This CDR3 is built from 14 residues. Trimming took off 2 bases at V and 6 bases at J, with 11 bases between the two ends. Germline lookup yields CDR1 MNHEY and CDR2 SMNVEV (reference sequence).